This T cell receptor (beta chain) was obtained from a study of blood T cell repertoires in COVID-19. The overall study: PBMCs, B-cell-depleted T cells, or T cells were the source of the cDNA or gDNA that made up the material.

Only in-frame clones appear in the TCRdb table, and some are missing; sequencing was by immunoSEQ multiplex PCR. Among 70,000 to 80,000 clones listed, roughly nine tenths were seen once. V shed 5 bases, J shed 6 bases, and the junction held 4 bases outside the gene matches. Per the germline V gene, CDR1 is LNHDA and CDR2 is SQIVND (reference sequence). The CDR3 has 13 amino acids. This clone came up a few times. The sample comprised peripheral blood. This sequence originates from an elderly man in a cohort sampled during active COVID-19. V and J are TRBV19 and TRBJ1-5, with TRBD1 matching over 7 bases. CDR3 region: CASSQGVVQPQHF. DNA for the CDR3: TGTGCCAGTAGTCAGGGGGTTGTTCAGCCCCAGCATTTT.